The rows below give T cell receptor beta chains drawn from one sample of a study of PD-1 blockade in classical Hodgkin lymphoma. This table comes from immunoSEQ multiplex PCR, and its TCRdb copy is limited to in-frame clones, with some not included. This table has roughly 50,000 clones, about 89% appearing once. The sequencing used peripheral blood mononuclear cells (PBMCs), collected before the fourth cycle of nivolumab. These receptors were taken from a human donor with classical Hodgkin lymphoma. Both conserved end residues are part of each CDR3. Each record gives: D gene, J gene, clone size, V gene, CDR3 protein, CDR3 DNA. A D gene is named only where the DNA matches it firmly. Some rows have no size entry. The others give once, few or many, or a class for an expanded clone.

TRBD1 | TRBJ2-2 | - | TRBV6-5 | CASSYFGQGGTGELFF | TGTGCCAGCAGTTACTTCGGACAGGGGGGCACCGGGGAGCTGTTTTTT
- | TRBJ1-4 | - | TRBV7-2 | CASSSTKLRANEKLFF | TGTGCCAGCAGCTCCACCAAGCTGCGGGCTAATGAAAAACTGTTTTTT
- | TRBJ2-1 | - | TRBV18 | CASSPQVEQFF | TGTGCCAGCTCACCACAGGTTGAGCAGTTCTTC
TRBD2 | TRBJ2-3 | once | TRBV29-1 | CSAERGLAGGFSDTQYF | TGCAGCGCTGAAAGGGGACTAGCGGGAGGGTTCTCAGATACGCAGTATTTT
- | TRBJ2-7 | - | TRBV27 | CASSLISVGEQYF | TGTGCCAGCAGTCTAATCTCGGTAGGGGAGCAGTACTTC
- | TRBJ2-5 | - | TRBV7-9 | CASSSRGEQETQYF | TGTGCCAGCAGCTCTAGGGGGGAACAAGAGACCCAGTACTTC
TRBD1 | TRBJ2-3 | - | TRBV19 | CASSITGTGGGDTQYF | TGTGCCAGTAGTATTACCGGGACAGGGGGCGGAGATACGCAGTATTTT
- | TRBJ2-1 | - | TRBV6-5 | CASSSGERNEQFF | TGTGCCAGCAGTTCCGGGGAACGGAATGAGCAGTTCTTC
TRBD1 | TRBJ2-1 | - | TRBV9 | CASSVGGTGITREQFF | TGTGCCAGCAGCGTAGGCGGGACAGGGATAACAAGGGAGCAGTTCTTC
- | TRBJ2-7 | - | TRBV6-6 | CASRGDSYEQYF | TGTGCCAGCAGGGGGGACTCCTACGAGCAGTACTTC
- | TRBJ2-4 | - | TRBV19 | CASSNPYIQYF | TGTGCCAGTAGTAACCCCTACATTCAGTACTTC
- | TRBJ1-3 | - | TRBV7-9 | CASSSGLQSSGNTIYF | TGTGCCAGCAGCTCGGGACTCCAGAGCTCTGGAAACACCATATATTTT
- | TRBJ2-6 | - | TRBV15 | CATSREGTGANVLTF | TGTGCCACCAGCCGTGAGGGAACTGGGGCCAACGTCCTGACTTTC
TRBD2 | TRBJ2-1 | - | TRBV15 | CATSRDRPSSGRGNEQFF | TGTGCCACCAGCAGAGATCGCCCCTCTAGCGGGAGAGGCAATGAGCAGTTCTTC
TRBD1 | TRBJ2-2 | - | TRBV7-3 | CASSFQGARGTGELFF | TGTGCCAGCAGCTTCCAGGGGGCGCGCGGCACCGGGGAGCTGTTTTTT
- | TRBJ1-6 | - | TRBV4-1 | CASSQDRGRASYNSPLHF | TGCGCCAGCAGCCAAGATAGGGGCAGGGCCTCCTATAATTCACCCCTCCACTTT
- | TRBJ2-3 | - | TRBV6-1 | CASSETLTGQDTQYF | TGTGCCAGCAGTGAAACTCTGACAGGTCAAGATACGCAGTATTTT
TRBD2 | TRBJ2-3 | - | TRBV27 | CASSLRLAGGPTDTQYF | TGTGCCAGCAGTCTCAGACTAGCGGGAGGGCCGACAGATACGCAGTATTTT
TRBD1 | TRBJ1-2 | - | TRBV27 | CASSLRQGGRDGYTF | TGTGCCAGCAGTCTCCGACAGGGGGGAAGGGATGGCTACACCTTC
- | TRBJ1-4 | - | TRBV6-5 | CASSYSEGTNEKLFF | TGTGCCAGCAGTTACTCGGAGGGAACTAATGAAAAACTGTTTTTT
- | TRBJ2-5 | once | TRBV6-5 | CASRPTLPSQTQYF | TGTGCCAGCAGGCCGACACTCCCCTCCCAGACCCAGTACTTC
- | TRBJ2-2 | few | TRBV7-8 | CASSLWEAGELFF | TGTGCCAGCAGCTTATGGGAGGCCGGGGAGCTGTTTTTT
- | TRBJ2-4 | - | TRBV5-1 | CASSLTGPGWGAKNIQYF | TGCGCCAGCAGCCTTACGGGGCCGGGTTGGGGAGCCAAAAACATTCAGTACTTC
- | TRBJ1-5 | few | TRBV27 | CASSSQGQPQHF | TGTGCCAGCAGTTCGCAGGGGCAGCCCCAGCATTTT